Listed here is a single TCR beta chain. Its specificity is not known. V gave up 4 bases and J gave up 4 bases; unmatched junction bases: 5. The CDR3 sequence is 15 residues long. Germline CDR1 and CDR2: DFQATT and SNEGSKA (reference sequence). This sample was included in a study of T-cell reconstitution after alpha-beta-depleted transplantation in children. Unique molecular identifiers tagged the TCRbeta library. Each CDR3 protein gets one entry after TCRdb re-called the PCR reads with MiXCR. The sample lists about 470,000 distinct CDR3 sequences; around two fifths were seen once. Whole-study results and caveats: The high TCRbeta diversity at day 60 in some patients came from surviving recipient T cells and thymic progenitors.

The clonotype originates from a girl aged 2-9 years with aplastic anemia, due to receive a stem cell transplant. This chain connects TRBV20-1 to TRBJ2-1, with 12 bases matching TRBD2. The sample in question was PBMCs, obtained before TCRalphabeta/CD19-depleted stem cell transplant. DNA for the CDR3: TGCAGTGCTACCCAAACTAGCGGGAGGTACAATGAGCAGTTCTTC. Protein: CSATQTSGRYNEQFF.